These 22 T cell receptor beta chains were all obtained from the same sample, sequenced in a study of T cells in Graves' hyperthyroidism and ophthalmopathy. Authors of the study amplified TCR beta CDR3 regions from RNA transcripts. The TCR CDR3 was amplified in a first-round RT-PCR using the HTBI primer set. Each CDR3 protein is one row after TCRdb ran MiXCR on the multiplex PCR reads. The sample lists under 400,000 distinct CDR3 sequences; just under 25% were seen once. Source material: blood. The source of these receptors is a man aged 50 to 60 with Graves' hyperthyroidism.

This clonotype occurred a few times. The rearrangement links TRBV5-1 to TRBJ2-7; a possible D gene is TRBD2 (6 bases). CDR3 length: 15 residues. Looked up from germline, CDR1 is SGHRS and CDR2 is YFSETQ. V lost 3 bases to trimming and J lost 5 bases, with 18 bases between them. The CDR3 is CASSSSSALGDEQYF. CDR3 DNA sequence: TGCGCCAGCAGCTCCTCTAGCGCTCTGGGTGACGAGCAGTACTTC.

The genes are TRBV20-1 and TRBJ2-3, with D tentatively TRBD2 (5 bases). This CDR3 is built from 11 residues. CDR1 is DFQATT and CDR2 is SNEGSKA in the germline V gene (reference sequence). Trimming cost V 6 bases and J 8 bases, with 12 bases left between them. The CDR3 coding sequence is TGCAGTGCCTCGGGGTTTAGTACGCAGTATTTT. This codes for CSASGFSTQYF.

The chain joins TRBV28 to TRBJ2-3; D gene ambiguous. Deletions cut 5 bases from V and 2 bases from J, with 5 bases between. Germline loops: CDR1 MDHEN, CDR2 SYDVKM. This CDR3 has 12 amino acids. CDR3 sequence: CASSQTTDTQYF. CDR3 DNA: TGTGCCAGCAGTCAAACCACAGATACGCAGTATTTT.

This clonotype was picked up many times. The genes are TRBV12-3 or TRBV12-4 and TRBJ1-1; D possibly corresponds to TRBD1 (6 bases). This CDR3 is 17 amino acids long. Trimming took 6 bases from V and 0 from J, leaving 20 bases between them. The CDR3 nucleotides read TGTGCCAGCAGCTCGACAGGCCTTGAAGGGATGAACACTGAAGCTTTCTTT. Translated, it gives CASSSTGLEGMNTEAFF.

This chain uses TRBV19 with TRBJ2-3, with unresolved D. Germline values: CDR1 LNHDA, CDR2 SQIVND (reference sequence). This CDR3 region has 11 residues. The germline V and J ends were trimmed by 7 bases and 8 bases, with 10 bases remaining between them. The CDR3 DNA sequence: TGTGCCAGTACCGACCTGTCTACGCAGTATTTT. It yields the protein CASTDLSTQYF.

The chain links TRBV7-6 to TRBJ2-3; D remains unclear. The V gene's germline CDR1 is SGHVS and CDR2 FNYEAQ. Trimming shortened V by 2 bases and J by 4 bases, and 19 bases separated the two germline ends. The CDR3 extends over 17 amino acids. Here the CDR3 reads CASSLNQARVGADTQYF. CDR3 DNA sequence: TGTGCCAGCAGCTTAAACCAGGCCCGGGTTGGGGCAGATACGCAGTATTTT.

The chain's CDR3 is CASKLTDSYEQYF. The DNA for the CDR3 is TGTGCCAGCAAGTTGACCGACTCCTACGAGCAGTACTTC. V gene TRBV13 combines with J gene TRBJ2-7; D is undetermined. The V gene lost 7 bases and the J gene lost 0 bases, with 10 bases spanning the gap. Germline CDR1 and CDR2: PRHDT and FYEKMQ (reference sequence). The CDR3 runs 13 residues.

This chain connects TRBV7-3 to TRBJ1-1; D call uncertain. CDR3 length: 16 residues. The germline CDR1 and CDR2 sequences are SGHTA and FQGTGA. V lost 0 bases and J lost 0, with 11 bases in between. The CDR3 coding sequence is TGTGCCAGCAGCTTAACTCACGGACGGATGAACACTGAAGCTTTCTTT. It yields the protein CASSLTHGRMNTEAFF.

This chain connects TRBV18 to TRBJ1-1; 12 nucleotides agree with TRBD1. Germline V gene sequence: CDR1 KGHSH, CDR2 LQKENI. J was trimmed by 11 bases and V by 4 bases; bases with no gene match: 5. CDR3 length equals 13 residues. The CDR3 is CASSLGTGGRAFF. The CDR3 DNA sequence: TGTGCCAGCTCACTTGGGACAGGGGGCCGCGCTTTCTTT.

On this clonotype: With a much larger clone just one base away, this may be a read error. J is TRBJ2-3 and V is TRBV3-1; D might be TRBD2 (5 bases). V gave up 3 bases and J gave up 3 bases, with 16 bases separating them. The length of the CDR3 is 16 residues. Germline values: CDR1 LGHDT, CDR2 YNNKEL (reference sequence). The CDR3 sequence: CASSHLPAGGTDTQYF. DNA for the CDR3: TGTGCCAGCAGCCACCTCCCGGCTGGCGGGACAGATACGCAGTATTTT.

The chain employs TRBV27 and TRBJ2-5, with no clear D. The V gene's germline CDR1 is MNHEY and CDR2 SMNVEV (reference sequence). Trimming took off 6 bases at V and 0 bases at J, with 11 bases between the two ends. The CDR3 runs 14 residues. This CDR3 reads CASSPDGYQETQYF. The CDR3 region has the DNA TGTGCCAGCAGCCCCGACGGGTACCAAGAGACCCAGTACTTC.

This clonotype was seen a handful of times. V gene TRBV10-3 combines with J gene TRBJ1-5, with TRBD1 identical over 8 bases. In germline, CDR1 is ENHRY, CDR2 SYGVKD. V lost 6 bases to trimming and J lost 5 bases; unmatched junction nucleotides: 3. The CDR3 consists of 13 residues. As DNA, the CDR3 is TGTGCCATCAGGGACAGGGACGATCAGCCCCAGCATTTT. Encoded protein: CAIRDRDDQPQHF.

The chain joins TRBV11-2 to TRBJ2-7, with a weak D call TRBD1 (5 bases). Germline CDR1 reads SGHAT; CDR2 reads FQNNGV. Trimming shortened V by 2 bases and J by 0 bases, and 8 bases separated the two germline ends. The CDR3 has 14 amino acids. In DNA form, the CDR3 reads TGTGCCAGCAGCTTAATACAGGACTCCTACGAGCAGTACTTC. This gives the protein CASSLIQDSYEQYF.

This clonotype was counted a few times. The junction shows a germline mismatch at one end, possibly a read error. The rearrangement links TRBV28 to TRBJ2-7; 7 nucleotides line up with TRBD1. This CDR3 is built from 14 residues. The germline CDR1 and CDR2 sequences are MDHEN and SYDVKM. The CDR3 coding sequence is TGTGCCGGCAGTTCCCCATTCGACAGGGTCGAGCAGTACTTC. Amino acid sequence: CAGSSPFDRVEQYF.

Note on this clonotype: The CDR3 does not close with the conserved phenylalanine or tryptophan, likely indicating a read error. V usage is TRBV2 and J usage is TRBJ1-5; 7 bases are shared with TRBD1. Germline assignment: CDR1 SNHLY and CDR2 FYNNEI. The CDR3 loop spans 16 amino acids. The V and J ends lost 3 bases and 3 bases, in that order; junction bases with no gene match: 8. The DNA of the CDR3 is TGTGCCAGCAGTGAGAGGGCAGGGGGGAACAATCAGCCCCAGCATGTT. Amino acids: CASSERAGGNNQPQHV.

Ten or more counts support this clonotype. The chain links TRBV6-1 to TRBJ2-2, with 8 bases identical to TRBD1. Germline V gives CDR1 MNHNS, CDR2 SASEGT. The CDR3 is 14 amino acids. Unmatched junction bases numbered 4, after V lost 6 bases and J lost 4 bases. CDR3 amino acids: CASSSTGGTGELFF. CDR3 DNA: TGTGCCAGCAGCTCAACAGGGGGCACCGGGGAGCTGTTTTTT.

This clonotype was recorded many times. The V gene is TRBV2, the J gene TRBJ2-3; tentative D call: TRBD1 (5 bases). Germline CDR1 is SNHLY and CDR2 is FYNNEI. V gave up 2 bases and J gave up 0 bases, with 9 bases separating them. CDR3 size: 15 residues. In DNA, the CDR3 is TGTGCCAGCAGTGAAAGACAGACGAGCACAGATACGCAGTATTTT. Its translation is CASSERQTSTDTQYF.

This chain links TRBV6-6 with TRBJ2-1, with 7 bases matching TRBD1. V lost 0 bases and J lost 2; bases outside the gene matches: 1. The germline gives CDR1 MNHNY, CDR2 SVGAGI (reference sequence). The CDR3 totals 15 residues. In nucleotides, the CDR3 is TGTGCCAGCAGTTACTCCGGACAGGCCTACAATGAGCAGTTCTTC. Its protein is CASSYSGQAYNEQFF.

This clonotype occurred a few times. J is TRBJ1-4 and V is TRBV28, with D perhaps matching TRBD1 (6 bases). The germline V and J ends were trimmed by 4 bases and 13 bases, with 16 bases remaining between them. CDR3 size: 13 residues. The V gene's germline CDR1 is MDHEN and CDR2 SYDVKM. The chain's CDR3 is CASSSRQAAGLFF. CDR3 nucleotide sequence: TGTGCCAGCAGTTCCCGACAGGCCGCGGGACTGTTTTTT.

This sequence joins TRBV12-3 or TRBV12-4 and TRBJ2-7; D may correspond to TRBD1 or TRBD2 (5 bases each). With the DNA end fitting TRBJ2-1 better, the J assignment may be wrong. CDR3 length: 16 amino acids. CDR3 coding DNA: TGTGCCAGCAGTTTTTCCTTTTCAGGGACCTTCTACGAGCAGTTCTTC. This codes for CASSFSFSGTFYEQFF.

The rearrangement links TRBV2 to TRBJ1-2; D not certain. The CDR3 spans 13 residues. The V end was cut by 6 bases, the J end by 0 bases, with 8 bases between. Germline-derived CDR1 and CDR2 are SNHLY and FYNNEI. Here the CDR3 reads CASSSSSNYGYTF. CDR3 DNA: TGTGCCAGCAGCTCGTCCTCTAACTATGGCTACACCTTC.

About this clonotype: A much larger clone lies one base from this, so it may be a read error. The chain combines TRBV7-2 with TRBJ2-7; D remains unclear. The CDR3 has 15 amino acids. With 7 bases removed from V and 5 bases from J, the gap between germline ends came to 21 bases. Germline CDR1 and CDR2: SGHTA and FQGNSA. The CDR3 DNA follows: TGTGCCAGCACAACCTCGACGCTACTTTGGGACGAGCAGTACTTC. Translated: CASTTSTLLWDEQYF.